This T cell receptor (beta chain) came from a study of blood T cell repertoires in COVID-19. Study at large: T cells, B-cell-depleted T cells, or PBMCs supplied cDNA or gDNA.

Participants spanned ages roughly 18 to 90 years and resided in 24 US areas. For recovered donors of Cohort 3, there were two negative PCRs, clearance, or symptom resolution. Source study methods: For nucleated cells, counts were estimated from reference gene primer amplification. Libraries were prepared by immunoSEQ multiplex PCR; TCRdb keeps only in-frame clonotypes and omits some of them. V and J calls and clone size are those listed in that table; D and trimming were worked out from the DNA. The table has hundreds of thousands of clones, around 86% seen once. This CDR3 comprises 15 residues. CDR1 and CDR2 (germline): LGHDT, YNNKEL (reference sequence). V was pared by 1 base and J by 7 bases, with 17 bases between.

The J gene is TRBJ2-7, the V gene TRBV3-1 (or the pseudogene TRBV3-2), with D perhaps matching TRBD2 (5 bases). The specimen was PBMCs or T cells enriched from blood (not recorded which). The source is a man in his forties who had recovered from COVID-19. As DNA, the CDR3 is TGTGCCAGCAGCCAAGGACCAGCGGCCAAGCGAGAGCAGTACTTC. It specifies CASSQGPAAKREQYF.